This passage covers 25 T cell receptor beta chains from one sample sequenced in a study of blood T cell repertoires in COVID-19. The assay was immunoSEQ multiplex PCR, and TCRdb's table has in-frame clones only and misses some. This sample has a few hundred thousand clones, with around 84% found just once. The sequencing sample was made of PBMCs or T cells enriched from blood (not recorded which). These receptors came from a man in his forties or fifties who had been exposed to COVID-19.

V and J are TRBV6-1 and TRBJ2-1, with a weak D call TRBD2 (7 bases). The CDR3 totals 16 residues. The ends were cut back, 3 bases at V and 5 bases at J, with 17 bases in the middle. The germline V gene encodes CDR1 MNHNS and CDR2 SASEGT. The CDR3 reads CASSDLWTGGNNEQFF. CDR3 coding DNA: TGTGCCAGCAGTGACCTATGGACGGGGGGCAACAATGAGCAGTTCTTC.

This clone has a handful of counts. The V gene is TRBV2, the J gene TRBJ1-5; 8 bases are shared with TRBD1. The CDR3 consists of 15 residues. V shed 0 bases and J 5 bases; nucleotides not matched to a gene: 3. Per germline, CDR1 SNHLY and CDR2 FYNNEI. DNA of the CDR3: TGTGCCAGCAGTGAAGCGGGACAGGAACATCAGCCCCAGCATTTT. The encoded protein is CASSEAGQEHQPQHF.

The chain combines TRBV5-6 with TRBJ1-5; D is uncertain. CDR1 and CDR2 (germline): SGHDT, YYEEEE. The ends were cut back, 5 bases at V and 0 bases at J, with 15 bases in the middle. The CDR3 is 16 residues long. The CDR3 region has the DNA TGTGCCAGCAGTAGGGCAGGAGGAATTAGCAATCAGCCCCAGCATTTT. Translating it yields CASSRAGGISNQPQHF.

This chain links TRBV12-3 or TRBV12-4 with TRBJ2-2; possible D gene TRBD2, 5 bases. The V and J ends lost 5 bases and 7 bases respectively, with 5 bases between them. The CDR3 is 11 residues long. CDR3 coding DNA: TGTGCCAGCAGTACTAGCGGGGAGCTGTTTTTT. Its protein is CASSTSGELFF.

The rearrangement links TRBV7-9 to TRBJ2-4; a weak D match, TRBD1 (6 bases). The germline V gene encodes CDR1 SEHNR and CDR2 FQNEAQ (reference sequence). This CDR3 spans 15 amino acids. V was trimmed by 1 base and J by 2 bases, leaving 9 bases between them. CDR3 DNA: TGTGCCAGCAGCTTAGAAGGGGGTTCCAAAAACATTCAGTACTTC. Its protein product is CASSLEGGSKNIQYF.

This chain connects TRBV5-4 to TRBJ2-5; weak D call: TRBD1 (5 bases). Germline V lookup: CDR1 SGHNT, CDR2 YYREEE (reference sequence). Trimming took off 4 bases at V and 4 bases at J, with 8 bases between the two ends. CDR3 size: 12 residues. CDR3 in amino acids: CASSGHRETQYF. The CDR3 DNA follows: TGTGCCAGCAGCGGACACCGAGAGACCCAGTACTTC.

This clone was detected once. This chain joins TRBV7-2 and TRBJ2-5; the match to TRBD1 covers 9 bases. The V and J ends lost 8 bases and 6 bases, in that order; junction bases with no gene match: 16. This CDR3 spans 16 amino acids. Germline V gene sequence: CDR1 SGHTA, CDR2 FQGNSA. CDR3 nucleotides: TGTGCCAGCCAGCTTGCGTCTTGGACAGGGGTACAGACCCAGTACTTC. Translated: CASQLASWTGVQTQYF.

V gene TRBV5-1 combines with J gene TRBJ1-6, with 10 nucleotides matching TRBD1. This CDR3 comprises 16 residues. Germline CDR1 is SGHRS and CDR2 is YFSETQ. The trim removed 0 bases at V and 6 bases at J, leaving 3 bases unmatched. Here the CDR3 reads CASSLVGTGVNSPLHF. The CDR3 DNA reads TGCGCCAGCAGCTTGGTGGGGACAGGGGTTAATTCACCCCTCCACTTT. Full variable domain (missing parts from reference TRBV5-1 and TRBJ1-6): KAGVTQTPRYLIKTRGQQVTLSCSPISGHRSVSWYQQTPGQGLQFLFEYFSETQRNKGNFPGRFSGRQFSNSRSEMNVSTLELGDSALYLCASSLVGTGVNSPLHFGNGTRLTVT.

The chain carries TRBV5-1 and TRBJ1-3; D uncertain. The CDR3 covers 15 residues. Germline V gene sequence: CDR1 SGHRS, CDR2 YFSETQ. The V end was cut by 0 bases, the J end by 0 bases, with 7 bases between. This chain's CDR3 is CASSLAQVSGNTIYF. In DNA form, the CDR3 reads TGCGCCAGCAGCTTGGCTCAGGTCTCTGGAAACACCATATATTTT.

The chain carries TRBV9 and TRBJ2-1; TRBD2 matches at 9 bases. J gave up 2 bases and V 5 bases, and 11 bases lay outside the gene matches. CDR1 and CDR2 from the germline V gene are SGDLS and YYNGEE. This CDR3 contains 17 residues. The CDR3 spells CASSESLSGRTYNEQFF. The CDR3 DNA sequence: TGTGCCAGCAGTGAAAGTCTGAGCGGGAGGACCTACAATGAGCAGTTCTTC.

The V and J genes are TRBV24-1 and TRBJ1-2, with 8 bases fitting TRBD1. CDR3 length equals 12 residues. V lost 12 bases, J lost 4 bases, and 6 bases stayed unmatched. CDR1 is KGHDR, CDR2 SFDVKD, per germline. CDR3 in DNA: TGTGCCGCTTCAACAGGGGGCTATGGCTACACCTTC. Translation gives CAASTGGYGYTF.

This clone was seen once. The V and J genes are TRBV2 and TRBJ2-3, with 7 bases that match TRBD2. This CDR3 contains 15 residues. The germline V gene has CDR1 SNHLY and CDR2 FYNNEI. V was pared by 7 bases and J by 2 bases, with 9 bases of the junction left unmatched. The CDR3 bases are TGTGCCAGCAACGAAAGAGCGGGGACCACAGATACGCAGTATTTT. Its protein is CASNERAGTTDTQYF.

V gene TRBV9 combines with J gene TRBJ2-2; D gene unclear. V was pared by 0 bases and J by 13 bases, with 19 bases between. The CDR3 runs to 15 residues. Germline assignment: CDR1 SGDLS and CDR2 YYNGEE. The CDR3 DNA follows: TGTGCCAGCAGCGTAGATGGCTCCACGATAAGAGGGCTGTTTTTT. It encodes CASSVDGSTIRGLFF.

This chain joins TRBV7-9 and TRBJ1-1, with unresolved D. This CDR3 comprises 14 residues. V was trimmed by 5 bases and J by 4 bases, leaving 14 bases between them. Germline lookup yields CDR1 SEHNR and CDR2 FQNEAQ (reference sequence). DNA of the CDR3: TGTGCCAGCAGCCCTCAACGGGTTATCACTGAAGCTTTCTTT. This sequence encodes CASSPQRVITEAFF.

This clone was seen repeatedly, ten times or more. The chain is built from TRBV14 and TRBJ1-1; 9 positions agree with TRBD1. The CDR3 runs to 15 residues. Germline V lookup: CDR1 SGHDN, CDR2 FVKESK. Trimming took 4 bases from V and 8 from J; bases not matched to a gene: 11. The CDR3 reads CASSLQHTGGAEAFF. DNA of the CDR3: TGTGCCAGCAGCCTCCAGCACACAGGGGGCGCGGAAGCTTTCTTT.

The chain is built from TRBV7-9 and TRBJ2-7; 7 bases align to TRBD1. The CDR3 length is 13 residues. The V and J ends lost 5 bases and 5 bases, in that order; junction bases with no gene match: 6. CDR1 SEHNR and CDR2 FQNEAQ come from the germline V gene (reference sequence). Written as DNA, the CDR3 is TGTGCCAGCAGCGTGGGACAGAAAGACGAGCAGTACTTC. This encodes CASSVGQKDEQYF.

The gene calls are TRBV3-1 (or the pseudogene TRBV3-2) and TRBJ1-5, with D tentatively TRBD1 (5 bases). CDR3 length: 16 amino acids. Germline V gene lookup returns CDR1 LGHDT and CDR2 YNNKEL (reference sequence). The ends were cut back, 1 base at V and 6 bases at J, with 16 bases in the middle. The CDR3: CASSQGRGGPSQPQHF. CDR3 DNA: TGTGCCAGCAGCCAAGGACGGGGGGGTCCAAGTCAGCCCCAGCATTTT.

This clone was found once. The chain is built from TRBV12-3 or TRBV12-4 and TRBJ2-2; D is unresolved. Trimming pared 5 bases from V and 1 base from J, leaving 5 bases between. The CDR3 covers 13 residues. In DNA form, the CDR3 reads TGTGCCAGCAGTGAGATGAACACCGGGGAGCTGTTTTTT. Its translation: CASSEMNTGELFF.

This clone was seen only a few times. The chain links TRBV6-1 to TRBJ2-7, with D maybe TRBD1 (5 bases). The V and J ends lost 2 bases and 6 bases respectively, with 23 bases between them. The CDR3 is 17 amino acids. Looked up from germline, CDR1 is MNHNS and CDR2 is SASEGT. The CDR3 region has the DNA TGTGCCAGCAGTGAAAGTCTTATAAGCAGGGTGTGGAGCGAGCAGTACTTC. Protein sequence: CASSESLISRVWSEQYF.

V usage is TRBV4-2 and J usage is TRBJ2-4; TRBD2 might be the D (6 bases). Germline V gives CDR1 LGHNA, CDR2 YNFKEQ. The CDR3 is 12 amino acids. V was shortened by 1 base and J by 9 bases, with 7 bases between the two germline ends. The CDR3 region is CASSQGGVIQYF. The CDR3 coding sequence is TGTGCCAGCAGCCAAGGCGGGGTCATTCAGTACTTC.

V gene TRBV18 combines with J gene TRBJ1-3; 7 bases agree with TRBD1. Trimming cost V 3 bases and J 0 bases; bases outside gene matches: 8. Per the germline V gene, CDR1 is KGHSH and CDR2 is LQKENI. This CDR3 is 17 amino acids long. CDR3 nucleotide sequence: TGTGCCAGCTCACCGGCCTCCCCAGGGGGCTCTGGAAACACCATATATTTT. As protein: CASSPASPGGSGNTIYF. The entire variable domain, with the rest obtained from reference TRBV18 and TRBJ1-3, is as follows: NAGVMQNPRHLVRRRGQEARLRCSPMKGHSHVYWYRQLPEEGLKFMVYLQKENIIDESGMPKERFSAEFPKEGPSILRIQQVVRGDSAAYFCASSPASPGGSGNTIYFGEGSWLTVV.

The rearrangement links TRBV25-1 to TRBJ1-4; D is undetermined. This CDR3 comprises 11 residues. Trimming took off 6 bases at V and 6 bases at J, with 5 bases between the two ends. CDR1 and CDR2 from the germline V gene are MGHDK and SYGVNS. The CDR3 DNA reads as TGTGCCAGCAGAGGAGATGAAAAACTGTTTTTT. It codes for CASRGDEKLFF.

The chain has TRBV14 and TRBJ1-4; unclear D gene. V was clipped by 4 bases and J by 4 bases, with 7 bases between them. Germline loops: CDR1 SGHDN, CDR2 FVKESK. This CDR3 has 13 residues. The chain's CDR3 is CASSRALNEKLFF. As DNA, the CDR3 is TGTGCCAGCAGCCGGGCCCTTAATGAAAAACTGTTTTTT.

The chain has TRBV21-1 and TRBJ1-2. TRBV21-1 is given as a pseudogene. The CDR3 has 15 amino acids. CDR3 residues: CASSKDRGPSYGYTF. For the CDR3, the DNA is TGTGCCAGCAGCAAAGACCGAGGGCCGAGCTATGGCTACACCTTC.

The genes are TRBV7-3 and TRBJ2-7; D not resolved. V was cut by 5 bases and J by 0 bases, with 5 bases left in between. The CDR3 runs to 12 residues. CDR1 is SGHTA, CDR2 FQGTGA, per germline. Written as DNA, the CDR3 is TGTGCCAGCAGCCTGTCCTCCTACGAGCAGTACTTC. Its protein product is CASSLSSYEQYF.